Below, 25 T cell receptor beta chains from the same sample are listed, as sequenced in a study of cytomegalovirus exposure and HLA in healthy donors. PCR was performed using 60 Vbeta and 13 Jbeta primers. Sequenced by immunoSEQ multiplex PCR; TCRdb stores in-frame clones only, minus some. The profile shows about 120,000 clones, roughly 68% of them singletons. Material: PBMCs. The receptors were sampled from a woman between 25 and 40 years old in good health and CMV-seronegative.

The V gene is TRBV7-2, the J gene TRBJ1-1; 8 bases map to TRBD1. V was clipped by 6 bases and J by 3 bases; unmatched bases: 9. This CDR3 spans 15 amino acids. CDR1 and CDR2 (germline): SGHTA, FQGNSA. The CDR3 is CASSSQGALDTEAFF. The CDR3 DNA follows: TGTGCCAGCAGTTCTCAGGGGGCGCTTGACACTGAAGCTTTCTTT. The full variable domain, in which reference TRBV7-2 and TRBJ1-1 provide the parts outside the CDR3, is GAGVSQSPSNKVTEKGKDVELRCDPISGHTALYWYRQSLGQGLEFLIYFQGNSAPDKSGLPSDRFSAERTGGSVSTLTIQRTQQEDSAVYLCASSSQGALDTEAFFGQGTRLTVV.

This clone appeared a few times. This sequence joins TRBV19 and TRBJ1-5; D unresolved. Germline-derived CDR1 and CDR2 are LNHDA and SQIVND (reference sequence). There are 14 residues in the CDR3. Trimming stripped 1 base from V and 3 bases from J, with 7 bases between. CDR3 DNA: TGTGCCAGTAGTATAGGAGATTTCAATCAGCCCCAGCATTTT. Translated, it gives CASSIGDFNQPQHF.

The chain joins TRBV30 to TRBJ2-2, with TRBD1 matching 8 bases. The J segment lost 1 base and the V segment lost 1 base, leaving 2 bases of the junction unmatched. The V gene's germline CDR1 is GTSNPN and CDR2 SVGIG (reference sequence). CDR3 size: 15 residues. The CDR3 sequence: CAWSDGTGNTGELFF. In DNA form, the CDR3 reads TGTGCCTGGAGTGACGGGACAGGGAACACCGGGGAGCTGTTTTTT.

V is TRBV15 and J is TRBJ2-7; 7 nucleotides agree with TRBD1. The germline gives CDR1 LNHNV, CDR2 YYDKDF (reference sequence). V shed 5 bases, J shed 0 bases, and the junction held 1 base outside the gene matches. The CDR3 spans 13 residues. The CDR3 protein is CATSRDSSYEQYF. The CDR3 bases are TGTGCCACCAGCCGGGACAGCTCCTACGAGCAGTACTTC.

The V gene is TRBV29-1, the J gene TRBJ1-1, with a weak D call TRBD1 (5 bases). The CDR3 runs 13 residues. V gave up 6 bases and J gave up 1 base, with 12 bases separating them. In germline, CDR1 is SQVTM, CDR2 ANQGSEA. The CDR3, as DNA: TGCAGCGTGCAGGGAGGAACGAACACTGAAGCTTTCTTT. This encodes CSVQGGTNTEAFF.

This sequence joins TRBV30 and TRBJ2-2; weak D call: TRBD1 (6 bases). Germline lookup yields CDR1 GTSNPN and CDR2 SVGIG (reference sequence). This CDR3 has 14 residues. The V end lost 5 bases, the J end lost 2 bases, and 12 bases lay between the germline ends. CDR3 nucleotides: TGTGCCTGGGAAGGGACATTTAACACCGGGGAGCTGTTTTTT. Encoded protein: CAWEGTFNTGELFF.

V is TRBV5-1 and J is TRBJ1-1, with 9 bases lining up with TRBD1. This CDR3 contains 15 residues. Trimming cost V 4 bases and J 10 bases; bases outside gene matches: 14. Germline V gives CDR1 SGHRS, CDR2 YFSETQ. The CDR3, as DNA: TGCGCCAGCAGCCTCGAAGCCGGGACAGGGTTTTCAGCTTTCTTT. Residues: CASSLEAGTGFSAFF.

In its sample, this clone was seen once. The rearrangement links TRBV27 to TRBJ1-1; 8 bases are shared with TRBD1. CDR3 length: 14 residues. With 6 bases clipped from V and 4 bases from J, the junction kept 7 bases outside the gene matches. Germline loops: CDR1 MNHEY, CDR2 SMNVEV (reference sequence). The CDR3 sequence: CASSPGQVLTEAFF. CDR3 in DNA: TGTGCCAGCAGCCCGGGACAGGTGCTCACTGAAGCTTTCTTT.

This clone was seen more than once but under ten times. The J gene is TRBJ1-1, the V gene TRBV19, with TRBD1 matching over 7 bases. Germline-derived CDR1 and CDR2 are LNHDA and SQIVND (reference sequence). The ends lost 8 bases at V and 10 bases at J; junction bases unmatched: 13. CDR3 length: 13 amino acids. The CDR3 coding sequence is TGTGCCAGTGATAAGGGGGCTTTGGAAGCAGCTTTCTTT. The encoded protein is CASDKGALEAAFF.

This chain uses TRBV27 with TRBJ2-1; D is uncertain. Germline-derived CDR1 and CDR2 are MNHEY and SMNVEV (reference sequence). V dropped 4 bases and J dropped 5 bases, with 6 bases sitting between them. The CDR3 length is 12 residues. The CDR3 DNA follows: TGTGCCAGCAGTTATGGGCACAATGAGCAGTTCTTC. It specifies CASSYGHNEQFF.

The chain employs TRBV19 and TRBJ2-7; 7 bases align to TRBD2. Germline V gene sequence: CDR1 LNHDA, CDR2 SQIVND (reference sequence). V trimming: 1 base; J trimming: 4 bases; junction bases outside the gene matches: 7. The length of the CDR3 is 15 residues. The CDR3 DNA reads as TGTGCCAGTAGTATAGGGGCGGGAGTAAAGTACGAGCAGTACTTC. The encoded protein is CASSIGAGVKYEQYF.

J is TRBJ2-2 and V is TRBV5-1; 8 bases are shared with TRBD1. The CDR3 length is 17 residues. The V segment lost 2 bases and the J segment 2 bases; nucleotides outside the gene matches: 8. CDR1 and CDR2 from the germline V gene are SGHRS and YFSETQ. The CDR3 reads CASSFGQGVSNTGELFF. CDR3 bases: TGCGCCAGCAGCTTCGGACAGGGAGTCTCAAACACCGGGGAGCTGTTTTTT.

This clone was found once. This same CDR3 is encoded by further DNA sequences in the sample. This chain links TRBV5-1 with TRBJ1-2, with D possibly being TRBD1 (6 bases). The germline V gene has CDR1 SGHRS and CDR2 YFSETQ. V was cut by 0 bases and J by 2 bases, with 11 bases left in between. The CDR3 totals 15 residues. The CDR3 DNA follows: TGCGCCAGCAGCTTGGGTGCGGGGGCGAACTATGGCTACACCTTC. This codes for CASSLGAGANYGYTF.

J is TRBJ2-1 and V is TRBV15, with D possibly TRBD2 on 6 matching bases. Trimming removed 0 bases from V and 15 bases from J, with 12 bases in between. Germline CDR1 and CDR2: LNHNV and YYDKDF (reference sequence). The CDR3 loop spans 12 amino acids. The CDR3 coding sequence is TGTGCCACCAGCAGAGAGGAGGGACTTTCGTTCTTC. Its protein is CATSREEGLSFF.

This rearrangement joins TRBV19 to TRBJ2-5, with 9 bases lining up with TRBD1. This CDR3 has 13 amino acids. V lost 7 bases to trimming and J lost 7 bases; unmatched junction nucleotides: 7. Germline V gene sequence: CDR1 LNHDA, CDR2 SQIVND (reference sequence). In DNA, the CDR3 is TGTGCCAGTACCGACAGGGGGTCCGGGACCCAGTACTTC. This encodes CASTDRGSGTQYF. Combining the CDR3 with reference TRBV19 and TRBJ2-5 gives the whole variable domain DGGITQSPKYLFRKEGQNVTLSCEQNLNHDAMYWYRQDPGQGLRLIYYSQIVNDFQKGDIAEGYSVSREKKESFPLTVTSAQKNPTAFYLCASTDRGSGTQYFGPGTRLLVL.

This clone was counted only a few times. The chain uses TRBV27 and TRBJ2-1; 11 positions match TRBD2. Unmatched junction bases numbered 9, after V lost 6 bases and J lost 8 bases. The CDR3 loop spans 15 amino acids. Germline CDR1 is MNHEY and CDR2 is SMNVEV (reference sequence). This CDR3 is CASSLGTSGNDEQFF. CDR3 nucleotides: TGTGCCAGCAGCCTCGGGACTAGCGGAAATGATGAGCAGTTCTTC.

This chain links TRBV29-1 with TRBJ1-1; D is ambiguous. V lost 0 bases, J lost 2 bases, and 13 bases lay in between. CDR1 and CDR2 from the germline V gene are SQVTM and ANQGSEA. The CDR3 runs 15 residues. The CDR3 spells CSVEELESVNTEAFF. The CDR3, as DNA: TGCAGCGTTGAAGAGCTGGAGTCGGTAAACACTGAAGCTTTCTTT.

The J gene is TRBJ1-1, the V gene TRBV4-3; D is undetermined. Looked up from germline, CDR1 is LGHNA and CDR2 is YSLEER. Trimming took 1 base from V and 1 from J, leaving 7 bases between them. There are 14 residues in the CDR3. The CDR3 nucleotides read TGCGCCAGCAGCCAAGGTTATCCGAACACTGAAGCTTTCTTT. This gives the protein CASSQGYPNTEAFF.

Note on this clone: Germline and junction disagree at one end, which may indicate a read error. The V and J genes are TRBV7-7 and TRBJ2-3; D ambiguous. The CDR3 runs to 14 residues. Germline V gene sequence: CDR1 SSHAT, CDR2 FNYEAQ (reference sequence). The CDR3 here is CASSRTAFADTQYF. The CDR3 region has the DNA TGTGCTAGCAGCCGTACTGCCTTTGCAGATACGCAGTATTTT.

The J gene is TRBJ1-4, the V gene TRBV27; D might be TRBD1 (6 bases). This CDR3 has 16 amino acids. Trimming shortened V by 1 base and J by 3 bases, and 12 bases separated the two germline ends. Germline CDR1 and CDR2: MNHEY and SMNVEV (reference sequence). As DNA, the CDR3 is TGTGCCAGCAGTTTATTCCGGACAGCCCCTAATGAAAAACTGTTTTTT. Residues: CASSLFRTAPNEKLFF.

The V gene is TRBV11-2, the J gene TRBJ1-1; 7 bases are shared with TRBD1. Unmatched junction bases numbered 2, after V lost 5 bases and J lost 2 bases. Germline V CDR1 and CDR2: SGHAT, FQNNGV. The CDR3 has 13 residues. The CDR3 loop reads CASSNRGNTEAFF. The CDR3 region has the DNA TGTGCCAGCAGCAACAGGGGTAACACTGAAGCTTTCTTT. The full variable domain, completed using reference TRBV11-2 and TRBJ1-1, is EAGVAQSPRYKIIEKRQSVAFWCNPISGHATLYWYQQILGQGPKLLIQFQNNGVVDDSQLPKDRFSAERLKGVDSTLKIQPAKLEDSAVYLCASSNRGNTEAFFGQGTRLTVV.

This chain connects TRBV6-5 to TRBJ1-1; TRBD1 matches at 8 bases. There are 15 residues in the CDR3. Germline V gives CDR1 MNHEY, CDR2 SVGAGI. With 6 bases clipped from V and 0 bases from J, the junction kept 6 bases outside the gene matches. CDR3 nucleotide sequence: TGTGCCAGCAGCCGACAGGGGAGAATGAACACTGAAGCTTTCTTT. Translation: CASSRQGRMNTEAFF.

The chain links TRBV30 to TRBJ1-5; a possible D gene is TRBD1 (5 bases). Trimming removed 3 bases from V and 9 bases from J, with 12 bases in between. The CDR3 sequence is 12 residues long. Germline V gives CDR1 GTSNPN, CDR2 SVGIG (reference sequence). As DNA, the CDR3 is TGTGCCTGGAGGTCCACCGGGGGGCCCCAGCATTTT. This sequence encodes CAWRSTGGPQHF. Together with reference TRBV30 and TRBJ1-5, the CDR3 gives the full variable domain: SQTIHQWPATLVQPVGSPLSLECTVEGTSNPNLYWYRQAAGRGLQLLFYSVGIGQISSEVPQNLSASRPQDRQFILSSKKLLLSDSGFYLCAWRSTGGPQHFGDGTRLSIL.

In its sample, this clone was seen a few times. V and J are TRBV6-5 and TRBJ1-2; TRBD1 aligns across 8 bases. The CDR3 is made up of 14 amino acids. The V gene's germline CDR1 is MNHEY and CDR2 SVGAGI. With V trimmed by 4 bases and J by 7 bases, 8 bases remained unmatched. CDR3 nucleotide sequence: TGTGCCAGCAGTTTACGACAGGGGTTCTCTGGCTACACCTTC. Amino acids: CASSLRQGFSGYTF.

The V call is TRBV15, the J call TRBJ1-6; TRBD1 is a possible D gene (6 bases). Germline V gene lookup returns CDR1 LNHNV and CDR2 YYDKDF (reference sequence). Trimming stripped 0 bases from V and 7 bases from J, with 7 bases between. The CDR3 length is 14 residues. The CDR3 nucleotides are TGTGCCACCAGCAGAGATAGGGGGAATTCACCCCTCCACTTT. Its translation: CATSRDRGNSPLHF.